This T cell receptor (beta chain) appears in the sequencing data of a study of blood T cells in healthy people across ages. This clonotype was detected a few times. The use of a sample-barcoded 5' primer and a J-beta primer mix characterized a second PCR of roughly 6 to 11 cycles. Via MiXCR, TCRdb re-called the 5' RACE reads, giving one row per CDR3 protein. Of some 850,000 distinct CDR3 sequences listed, roughly 24% are singletons. Germline CDR1 SEHNR, CDR2 FQNEAQ (reference sequence). The CDR3 is made up of 11 amino acids. Another study also made use of these data, one on T cells of mothers and their children.

The material sequenced was blood. The chain is built from TRBV7-9 and TRBJ2-1; D is undetermined. The J call could be wrong; TRBJ2-7 is a better fit for the DNA end. The receptor's source is a boy aged 10-17 years in good health. This CDR3 reads CASRSFDEQYF. For the CDR3, the DNA is TGTGCCAGCAGGTCCTTTGACGAGCAGTACTTC.